A single T cell receptor (beta chain) is shown here with its context. The source of the sample is a study of patients and donors after allogeneic stem cell transplantation. TCRdb fed the RT-PCR reads into MiXCR, producing one record per CDR3 protein. This sample carries about 960,000 distinct CDR3 sequences, approximately 18% of them seen once, and the ten largest clones take approximately 5.9%. Trimming at V came to 3 bases and at J to 5 bases, leaving 9 bases not matched to a gene. The CDR3 has 15 amino acids. The TCR sequence derives from a human donor who was either an allogeneic HSCT recipient or a stem cell or donor lymphocyte infusion donor (not recorded which). It is not recorded whose cells these are; they may come from a transplant donor. This chain uses TRBV12-3 or TRBV12-4 with TRBJ2-7; 8 nucleotides line up with TRBD2. The sequencing input was blood, either unsorted or a sorted T cell fraction (not recorded which). The CDR3 protein is CASSFFAGGNNEQYF. CDR3 nucleotide sequence: TGTGCCAGCAGTTTTTTCGCGGGAGGAAACAACGAGCAGTACTTC.